At least ten counts were recorded for the clone carrying this T cell receptor beta chain. The antigen remains unidentified. TCRdb processed the reads anew with MiXCR; each CDR3 protein has one entry. The data hold nearly 450,000 distinct CDR3 sequences, with approximately 31% observed a single time. This sample is drawn from a study of T cell repertoires in cytomegalovirus infection. Study at large: Carrying CMV and the relevant HLA type showed in public TCR beta signatures.

Study-wide results and limits: Summed public TCR beta family frequency identified CMV carriers bearing the relevant HLA. There were HLA-C-restricted CMV-specific TCR beta clonotypes dominating the ex vivo response.

V was shortened by 3 bases and J by 4 bases, with 6 bases between the two germline ends. The CDR3 has 12 residues. V usage is TRBV12-3 or TRBV12-4 and J usage is TRBJ2-5, with D uncertain. Input material: PBMCs. The TCR comes from a human donor in good health (CMV status not recorded). Some clones in this sample may be carry-over from other donors' samples. CDR3: CASSFVGETQYF. DNA of the CDR3: TGTGCCAGCAGTTTTGTTGGAGAGACCCAGTACTTC.